These T cell receptor beta chains were read from a single sample in a study of cytomegalovirus exposure and HLA in healthy donors. Profiled with immunoSEQ multiplex PCR; TCRdb holds only in-frame clones, not every one. This table has over 150,000 clones, 77% appearing once. The specimen was PBMCs. The receptors come from a male donor in good health and CMV-seropositive. CDR3s leave out the opening cysteine and the closing phenylalanine or tryptophan.

v_call: TRBV6-1
cdr3_aa: ASSEGGGRDGYT

v_call: TRBV19
cdr3_aa: ASNRGDGYGYT

v_call: TRBV7-9
cdr3_aa: ASTPVWNTEAF

v_call: TRBV29-1
cdr3_aa: SYRVNTEAF

v_call: TRBV11-2
cdr3_aa: ASSLDTYTDTQY

v_call: TRBV7-9
cdr3_aa: ASSPLRGNTIY

v_call: TRBV9
cdr3_aa: ASSKGGAHEQY

v_call: TRBV4-1
cdr3_aa: ASSPWDSGNEKLF

v_call: TRBV9
cdr3_aa: ASSAQGIEDQPQH

v_call: TRBV27
cdr3_aa: ASSLSRGYEQY

v_call: TRBV7-2
cdr3_aa: ASAATFTGQYEQY

v_call: TRBV27
cdr3_aa: ASSLSPGVNTEAF

v_call: TRBV7-6
cdr3_aa: ASSFGGNTEAF

v_call: TRBV5-4
cdr3_aa: ASSLGGSYGYT

v_call: TRBV6-6
cdr3_aa: ASRSRGTDTQY

v_call: TRBV5-1
cdr3_aa: ASSLTTGAGTGELF

v_call: TRBV30
cdr3_aa: AWTLGLATGELF

v_call: TRBV4-3
cdr3_aa: ASSQDYGQPPS

v_call: TRBV13
cdr3_aa: ASSDRGTLDEQY

v_call: TRBV5-1
cdr3_aa: ASSLAGGTGNGYGYT

v_call: TRBV5-4
cdr3_aa: ASSPAGGSSDTQY

v_call: TRBV7-6
cdr3_aa: ASSPNPKNSGGAGENEQY

v_call: TRBV4-1
cdr3_aa: ASSQGAGATDTQY

v_call: TRBV25-1
cdr3_aa: ASSEWEGGTSGELF

v_call: TRBV6-6
cdr3_aa: ASAGTTLNTEAF

v_call: TRBV5-1
cdr3_aa: ASSGVGLAVRITDTQY

v_call: TRBV5-1
cdr3_aa: ASSLGTSGGKVEQF

v_call: TRBV19
cdr3_aa: ASSPVGSRKNTEAF

v_call: TRBV7-9
cdr3_aa: ASSPGLISGNTIY

v_call: TRBV30
cdr3_aa: AWSHEGGTYEQY

v_call: TRBV7-6
cdr3_aa: ASSPARGLTDTQY

v_call: TRBV7-7
cdr3_aa: ASSLYPGGSEQF

v_call: TRBV4-1
cdr3_aa: ASSRTDYNEQF

v_call: TRBV7-6
cdr3_aa: ASSNSPGAAETIY

v_call: TRBV7-9
cdr3_aa: ASSPKGDTEAF

v_call: TRBV5-1
cdr3_aa: ASSPGTGKEQPQH